Following are 32 T cell receptor beta chains from one sample sequenced in a study of blood T cell repertoires in COVID-19. The table came from immunoSEQ multiplex PCR; TCRdb's copy has only in-frame clones and leaves some out. The repertoire holds approximately 240,000 clones, more than 65% seen once, with around 3.6% in the top ten. The sequencing input was peripheral blood. These receptors were obtained from a woman in her forties with active or convalescent COVID-19.

V gene TRBV2 combines with J gene TRBJ2-3; D might be TRBD2 (7 bases). Germline CDR1 SNHLY, CDR2 FYNNEI. Trimming took 5 bases from V and 0 from J, leaving 18 bases between them. CDR3 length equals 17 residues. CDR3 DNA sequence: TGTGCCAGCAGTCGTGGGGGGGCTCCCCCTAGCACAGATACGCAGTATTTT. Amino acid sequence: CASSRGGAPPSTDTQYF.

The chain uses TRBV5-1 and TRBJ1-2; D is perhaps TRBD1 (6 bases). CDR1 is SGHRS and CDR2 is YFSETQ in the germline V gene. V shed 0 bases and J shed 4 bases, with 10 bases lying between them. The CDR3 sequence is 14 residues long. The CDR3: CASSLAPGAYGYTF. DNA for the CDR3: TGCGCCAGCAGCTTGGCTCCAGGGGCCTATGGCTACACCTTC.

The V gene is TRBV2, the J gene TRBJ2-7, with 8 positions matching TRBD1. The V gene end was trimmed by 6 bases and the J gene end by 3 bases; junction bases not matched to a gene: 7. Germline V gene sequence: CDR1 SNHLY, CDR2 FYNNEI. CDR3 length: 14 amino acids. This CDR3 is CASSVDRGNYEQYF. CDR3 DNA: TGTGCCAGCAGCGTCGACAGGGGTAACTACGAGCAGTACTTC.

This clone came up once. The chain links TRBV11-2 to TRBJ1-2, with D maybe TRBD1 (6 bases). The V end lost 5 bases, the J end lost 4 bases, and 11 bases lay between the germline ends. CDR1 is SGHAT, CDR2 FQNNGV, per germline. This CDR3 has 13 residues. In DNA, the CDR3 is TGTGCCAGCAGCCCTGTACAGGGCTATGGCTACACCTTC. This encodes CASSPVQGYGYTF.

The gene calls are TRBV9 and TRBJ1-5, with D maybe TRBD1 (6 bases). CDR3 length: 14 residues. The germline CDR1 and CDR2 sequences are SGDLS and YYNGEE. The germline V and J ends were trimmed by 3 bases and 6 bases, with 13 bases remaining between them. The CDR3 nucleotides read TGTGCCAGCAGCGCCGGCGTGGGGGCTCAGCCCCAGCATTTT. It translates to CASSAGVGAQPQHF.

The genes are TRBV29-1 and TRBJ1-2; D is perhaps TRBD1 (5 bases). The CDR3 runs 15 residues. Germline V lookup: CDR1 SQVTM, CDR2 ANQGSEA. V was cut by 0 bases and J by 4 bases, with 15 bases left in between. The CDR3 is CSVEDQEGQIYGYTF. The CDR3 region has the DNA TGCAGCGTTGAAGATCAGGAGGGGCAAATCTATGGCTACACCTTC.

This chain connects TRBV30 to TRBJ1-5; no reliable D call. Deletions cut 6 bases from V and 2 bases from J, with 11 bases between. The CDR3 contains 13 residues. Germline assignment: CDR1 GTSNPN and CDR2 SVGIG (reference sequence). CDR3 residues: CACEGSRNQPQHF. The CDR3 nucleotides read TGTGCCTGTGAGGGCAGTCGCAATCAGCCCCAGCATTTT. Full variable domain (remainder filled in from reference TRBV30 and TRBJ1-5): SQTIHQWPATLVQPVGSPLSLECTVEGTSNPNLYWYRQAAGRGLQLLFYSVGIGQISSEVPQNLSASRPQDRQFILSSKKLLLSDSGFYLCACEGSRNQPQHFGDGTRLSIL.

The V gene is TRBV2, the J gene TRBJ2-7; 9 bases map to TRBD1. With 10 bases clipped from V and 4 bases from J, the junction kept 5 bases outside the gene matches. The CDR3 extends over 12 amino acids. Per germline, CDR1 SNHLY and CDR2 FYNNEI. The CDR3 nucleotides are TGTGCCATGAACAGGGGGCCTTACGAGCAGTACGTC. It translates to CAMNRGPYEQYV.

Only one count was recorded for this clone. This chain joins TRBV2 and TRBJ2-3; 9 bases are shared with TRBD2. Germline-derived CDR1 and CDR2 are SNHLY and FYNNEI. There are 14 residues in the CDR3. V lost 6 bases, J lost 3 bases, and 4 bases stayed unmatched. The CDR3 loop is CASRQAGGTDTQYF. CDR3 coding DNA: TGTGCCAGCAGACAAGCGGGGGGAACAGATACGCAGTATTTT.

This chain uses TRBV7-3 with TRBJ2-6, with 7 bases matching TRBD1. V trimming: 5 bases; J trimming: 0 bases; junction bases outside the gene matches: 7. Germline loops: CDR1 SGHTA, CDR2 FQGTGA. This CDR3 comprises 17 residues. The CDR3 sequence is CASSRDRVSSGANVLTF. CDR3 in DNA: TGTGCCAGCAGCCGAGACAGGGTTAGCTCTGGGGCCAACGTCCTGACTTTC.

The chain joins TRBV11-3 to TRBJ1-5; D is ambiguous. Between the trimmed V and J ends, which lost 5 bases and 7 bases, there was a span of 9 bases. CDR1 and CDR2 (germline): SGHNT, YENEEA. The CDR3 consists of 12 residues. CDR3 amino acids: CASSRRGQPQHF. The CDR3 nucleotides read TGTGCCAGCAGCCGTAGAGGGCAGCCCCAGCATTTT.

This sequence joins TRBV5-1 and TRBJ1-4; D is unclear. In germline, CDR1 is SGHRS, CDR2 YFSETQ. V shed 1 base and J shed 2 bases, with 9 bases lying between them. The CDR3 runs 15 residues. The CDR3, as DNA: TGCGCCAGCAGCTTGTCGGGAGGTACTAATGAAAAACTGTTTTTT. Translating gives CASSLSGGTNEKLFF.

This clone was counted once. CDR3 coding DNA: TGTGCCAGCAGTACCCAAGGGGGTGGCTACACCTTC. Its protein product is CASSTQGGGYTF. J is TRBJ1-2 and V is TRBV6-5; the D gene is possibly TRBD1 (6 bases). Germline loops: CDR1 MNHEY, CDR2 SVGAGI. V was pared by 5 bases and J by 7 bases, with 11 bases between. This CDR3 has 12 amino acids.

By share, this clone ranks as medium-sized. The J gene is TRBJ1-3, the V gene TRBV5-1; D gene ambiguous. Germline V gives CDR1 SGHRS, CDR2 YFSETQ. The CDR3 loop spans 16 amino acids. V was shortened by 0 bases and J by 0 bases, with 10 bases between the two germline ends. CDR3 region: CASSLAPGSSGNTIYF. The CDR3 bases are TGCGCCAGCAGCTTGGCCCCCGGTAGCTCTGGAAACACCATATATTTT. The full variable domain, with the rest looked up from reference TRBV5-1 and TRBJ1-3, is KAGVTQTPRYLIKTRGQQVTLSCSPISGHRSVSWYQQTPGQGLQFLFEYFSETQRNKGNFPGRFSGRQFSNSRSEMNVSTLELGDSALYLCASSLAPGSSGNTIYFGEGSWLTVV.

This clone showed up just a few times. This sequence joins TRBV7-3 and TRBJ1-1; possible D gene TRBD1, 6 bases. CDR3 length: 15 amino acids. Germline V gene lookup returns CDR1 SGHTA and CDR2 FQGTGA. Trimming removed 2 bases at V and 1 base at J, with 11 bases between. The CDR3 here is CASSLYGTTNTEAFF. The DNA for the CDR3 is TGTGCCAGCAGCTTATACGGGACAACGAACACTGAAGCTTTCTTT. Looking up the rest from reference TRBV7-3 and TRBJ1-1 gives the full variable domain: GAGVSQTPSNKVTEKGKYVELRCDPISGHTALYWYRQSLGQGPEFLIYFQGTGAADDSGLPNDRFFAVRPEGSVSTLKIQRTERGDSAVYLCASSLYGTTNTEAFFGQGTRLTVV.

The chain is built from TRBV7-9 and TRBJ1-2; 8 nucleotides align to TRBD1. Germline V CDR1 and CDR2: SEHNR, FQNEAQ (reference sequence). The CDR3 has 17 residues. V was clipped by 5 bases and J by 1 base; unmatched bases: 12. CDR3 nucleotides: TGTGCCAGCAGCCTGGGGACAGGCGGTAACCTTAACTATGGCTACACCTTC. Translation: CASSLGTGGNLNYGYTF.

V and J are TRBV19 and TRBJ2-5; TRBD1 matches 9 bases. Germline lookup yields CDR1 LNHDA and CDR2 SQIVND (reference sequence). CDR3 size: 14 residues. The V and J ends lost 5 bases and 5 bases, in that order; junction bases with no gene match: 6. Here the CDR3 DNA reads TGTGCCAGTAGTGACCGGACAGGGGAGGAGACCCAGTACTTC. Translation gives CASSDRTGEETQYF.

This chain uses TRBV5-1 with TRBJ1-1; TRBD1 might be the D (5 bases). V lost 4 bases, J lost 9 bases, and 22 bases lay in between. CDR3 length: 15 amino acids. Looked up from germline, CDR1 is SGHRS and CDR2 is YFSETQ. CDR3: CASSPPGGIGTQAFF. The CDR3 region has the DNA TGCGCCAGCAGCCCTCCCGGGGGGATCGGAACTCAAGCTTTCTTT. Full variable domain (outside the CDR3, taken from reference TRBV5-1 and TRBJ1-1): KAGVTQTPRYLIKTRGQQVTLSCSPISGHRSVSWYQQTPGQGLQFLFEYFSETQRNKGNFPGRFSGRQFSNSRSEMNVSTLELGDSALYLCASSPPGGIGTQAFFGQGTRLTVV.

V is TRBV5-1 and J is TRBJ2-1; TRBD2 matches 11 bases. Germline loops: CDR1 SGHRS, CDR2 YFSETQ. The junction had 1 base not matched to a gene; V was cut back by 3 bases and J by 2 bases. CDR3 length: 15 amino acids. The chain's CDR3 is CASSYSGGAYNEQFF. In nucleotides, the CDR3 is TGCGCCAGCAGCTATAGCGGGGGGGCCTACAATGAGCAGTTCTTC.

On this clone: The same CDR3 also results from other DNA sequences found in this sample. The V and J genes are TRBV5-6 and TRBJ1-5; TRBD1 agrees at 9 bases. After removal of 0 bases from V and 7 bases from J, the junction contained 2 bases not matched to a gene. Germline V gene sequence: CDR1 SGHDT, CDR2 YYEEEE. This CDR3 has 14 residues. CDR3 sequence reads: CASSLGTGDQPQHF. The DNA of the CDR3 is TGTGCCAGCAGCTTGGGGACAGGGGACCAGCCCCAGCATTTT.

This sequence joins TRBV7-8 and TRBJ1-1; tentative D call: TRBD1 (6 bases). Trimming removed 5 bases at V and 6 bases at J, with 16 bases between. The CDR3 loop spans 14 amino acids. The germline gives CDR1 SGHVS, CDR2 FQNEAQ. CDR3 region: CASSPPQGRSEAFF. Written as DNA, the CDR3 is TGTGCCAGCAGCCCCCCACAGGGTAGGTCTGAAGCTTTCTTT.

The chain recombines TRBV6-2 or TRBV6-3 with TRBJ1-1, with D unresolved. The CDR3 contains 14 residues. Looked up from germline, CDR1 is MNHEY and CDR2 is SVGEGT. The V and J ends lost 2 bases and 2 bases respectively, with 9 bases between them. The CDR3 DNA sequence: TGTGCCAGCAGTTACCGATTTAGTAACACTGAAGCTTTCTTT. The encoded protein is CASSYRFSNTEAFF.

The genes are TRBV30 and TRBJ1-2; TRBD1 matches at 7 bases. Germline V lookup: CDR1 GTSNPN, CDR2 SVGIG (reference sequence). The V segment lost 2 bases and the J segment 0 bases; nucleotides outside the gene matches: 6. The CDR3 totals 15 residues. CDR3 bases: TGTGCCTGGAGTAGGGACAGCGTAACTAACTATGGCTACACCTTC. Encoded protein: CAWSRDSVTNYGYTF.

The chain recombines TRBV28 with TRBJ1-1; D remains ambiguous. Per germline, CDR1 MDHEN and CDR2 SYDVKM. V lost 2 bases and J 7 bases, leaving 8 bases between the germline ends. The CDR3 has 12 residues. The CDR3 reads CASSLTSNEAFF. DNA for the CDR3: TGTGCCAGCAGTTTAACCTCTAATGAAGCTTTCTTT.

The chain combines TRBV10-3 with TRBJ1-2; TRBD1 might be the D (5 bases). Trimming shortened V by 5 bases and J by 5 bases, and 12 bases separated the two germline ends. In germline, CDR1 is ENHRY, CDR2 SYGVKD. The CDR3 runs to 13 residues. As DNA, the CDR3 is TGTGCCATCAGTCCGGACACTGGATATGGCTACACCTTC. It specifies CAISPDTGYGYTF.

The genes are TRBV27 and TRBJ2-3, with 8 bases that match TRBD1. This CDR3 is 14 amino acids long. Per the germline V gene, CDR1 is MNHEY and CDR2 is SMNVEV (reference sequence). V gave up 4 bases and J gave up 2 bases; unmatched junction bases: 2. CDR3 bases: TGTGCCAGCAGTTCGGACAGGGTCACAGATACGCAGTATTTT. This translates into CASSSDRVTDTQYF.

The chain is built from TRBV2 and TRBJ1-3, with 7 nucleotides matching TRBD1. This CDR3 spans 17 amino acids. Germline V gene lookup returns CDR1 SNHLY and CDR2 FYNNEI. Losses at the gene ends were 1 base for V and 0 bases for J; bases not matched to a gene: 6. The CDR3 protein is CASSEGTGLSSGNTIYF. In nucleotides, the CDR3 is TGTGCCAGCAGTGAAGGGACAGGCTTATCCTCTGGAAACACCATATATTTT.

The sample holds one count of this clone. V is TRBV19 and J is TRBJ1-5, with TRBD1 matching 10 bases. The V gene's germline CDR1 is LNHDA and CDR2 SQIVND (reference sequence). V trimming: 10 bases; J trimming: 6 bases; junction bases outside the gene matches: 3. The length of the CDR3 is 12 residues. The CDR3 region is CATRQGAQPQHF. The CDR3 nucleotides read TGTGCCACCCGACAGGGGGCTCAGCCCCAGCATTTT.

The rearrangement uses TRBV5-4 and TRBJ1-2; the match to TRBD1 covers 7 bases. The CDR3 is made up of 14 amino acids. Germline CDR1 reads SGHNT; CDR2 reads YYREEE (reference sequence). The V segment lost 3 bases and the J segment 2 bases; nucleotides outside the gene matches: 4. CDR3 region: CASSWTGLNYGYTF. CDR3 sequence (DNA): TGTGCCAGCAGCTGGACAGGTCTAAACTATGGCTACACCTTC.

The rearrangement joins TRBV4-2 to TRBJ1-6; D possibly corresponds to TRBD1 (5 bases). With 2 bases removed from V and 10 bases from J, the gap between germline ends came to 15 bases. CDR1 and CDR2 from the germline V gene are LGHNA and YNFKEQ. This CDR3 spans 15 amino acids. This chain's CDR3 is CASSQSGQGDSPLHF. The CDR3 DNA reads as TGTGCCAGCAGCCAATCTGGTCAGGGCGACTCACCCCTCCACTTT.

The gene calls are TRBV5-1 and TRBJ1-6, with TRBD1 identical over 10 bases. The length of the CDR3 is 17 residues. CDR1 SGHRS and CDR2 YFSETQ come from the germline V gene. V lost 4 bases and J lost 7; bases outside the gene matches: 11. CDR3 sequence reads: CASSPRQGAGYNSPLHF. The CDR3 region has the DNA TGCGCCAGCAGCCCGCGACAGGGGGCGGGATACAATTCACCCCTCCACTTT.

The chain recombines TRBV5-5 with TRBJ1-4; no firm D call. Germline loops: CDR1 SGHKS, CDR2 YYEKEE (reference sequence). CDR3 size: 16 residues. V dropped 4 bases and J dropped 4 bases, with 17 bases sitting between them. CDR3 loop: CASSPLTTGFNEKLFF. The CDR3 DNA sequence: TGTGCCAGCAGCCCCCTGACAACGGGGTTTAATGAAAAACTGTTTTTT.